The rows below give T cell receptor beta chains drawn from one sample of a study of CD8+ T cells in alopecia areata. Profiling relied on immunoSEQ multiplex PCR, and the TCRdb table lists in-frame clones only, not all of them. The sample has over 85,000 clones, nearly 45% seen once; the top ten hold 0.79%. Sample: CD4+ T cells sorted from blood. The receptors shown here come from a human donor with alopecia areata. CDR3s include the opening cysteine and the closing phenylalanine or tryptophan. Fields, in order: J gene, D gene, clone size, CDR3 length, V gene, CDR3 protein, CDR3 DNA. A D gene is named only where the DNA matches it firmly. Not all rows give a size; the values are once, few, many and, for expanded clones, a class.

j_gene: TRBJ2-7
d_gene: TRBD1
abundance: .
len: 14
v_gene: TRBV28
CDR3aa: CASSLRQGDYEQYF
CDR3nt: TGTGCCAGCAGCCTCAGACAGGGGGACTACGAGCAGTACTTC

j_gene: TRBJ2-3
d_gene: TRBD2
abundance: .
len: 14
v_gene: TRBV7-9
CDR3aa: CASSFVSGTRGQYF
CDR3nt: TGTGCCAGCAGCTTCGTCTCCGGGACTAGGGGACAGTATTTT

j_gene: TRBJ2-3
d_gene: .
abundance: few
len: 13
v_gene: TRBV18
CDR3aa: CASSPTSADTQYF
CDR3nt: TGTGCCAGCTCACCCACTAGTGCAGATACGCAGTATTTT

j_gene: TRBJ1-6
d_gene: .
abundance: .
len: 15
v_gene: TRBV5-4
CDR3aa: CASSPSPDRNSPLHF
CDR3nt: TGTGCCAGCAGCCCAAGCCCCGACAGGAATTCACCCCTCCACTTT

j_gene: TRBJ1-1
d_gene: TRBD1
abundance: .
len: 13
v_gene: TRBV29-1
CDR3aa: CSTRYRGNTEAFF
CDR3nt: TGCAGCACCCGATACAGGGGGAACACTGAAGCTTTCTTT

j_gene: TRBJ1-2
d_gene: .
abundance: .
len: 15
v_gene: TRBV29-1
CDR3aa: CSVEGGKDILLGYTF
CDR3nt: TGCAGCGTTGAAGGGGGCAAGGACATACTTCTTGGCTACACCTTC

j_gene: TRBJ2-6
d_gene: .
abundance: .
len: 15
v_gene: TRBV5-1
CDR3aa: CASTRALSGANVLTF
CDR3nt: TGCGCCAGCACCCGGGCCCTCTCTGGGGCCAACGTCCTGACTTTC

j_gene: TRBJ2-4
d_gene: .
abundance: .
len: 14
v_gene: TRBV29-1
CDR3aa: CSVTGRMAKNIQYF
CDR3nt: TGCAGCGTAACAGGGAGAATGGCCAAAAACATTCAGTACTTC

j_gene: TRBJ1-2
d_gene: .
abundance: .
len: 12
v_gene: TRBV30
CDR3aa: CAAAASNYGYTF
CDR3nt: TGTGCCGCCGCTGCCTCTAACTATGGCTACACCTTC

j_gene: TRBJ2-1
d_gene: .
abundance: .
len: 10
v_gene: TRBV29-1
CDR3aa: CSVFSHEQFF
CDR3nt: TGCAGCGTTTTCAGCCATGAGCAGTTCTTC